This passage covers 32 T cell receptor beta chains from one sample sequenced in a study of graft-versus-host responses after intestinal transplantation. TCRdb's copy holds only in-frame clones and misses some; the assay was immunoSEQ multiplex PCR. The table has nearly 95,000 clones, under 95% seen once. No antigen is known for these receptors. The sequences come from unstimulated CD8+ T cells sorted from spleen or lymph node cells, collected before intestinal transplant. These receptors were collected from a human donor who received an intestinal transplant.

The V call is TRBV14, the J call TRBJ1-1, with D hard to call. V lost 1 base, J lost 6 bases, and 15 bases lay in between. The germline CDR1 and CDR2 sequences are SGHDN and FVKESK. The CDR3 contains 15 residues. CDR3 bases: TGTGCCAGCAGCCAAGGTTCACTAGGCGGGTCTGAAGCTTTCTTT. It specifies CASSQGSLGGSEAFF. The whole variable domain, filled in from reference TRBV14 and TRBJ1-1, reads EAGVTQFPSHSVIEKGQTVTLRCDPISGHDNLYWYRRVMGKEIKFLLHFVKESKQDESGMPNNRFLAERTGGTYSTLKVQPAELEDSGVYFCASSQGSLGGSEAFFGQGTRLTVV.

The chain carries TRBV9 and TRBJ2-7, with 8 bases aligning to TRBD2. Germline assignment: CDR1 SGDLS and CDR2 YYNGEE. This CDR3 spans 15 amino acids. The trim removed 4 bases at V and 3 bases at J, leaving 9 bases unmatched. The CDR3 nucleotides read TGTGCCAGCAGCTCCCGGGAGGGGACAAACTACGAGCAGTACTTC. Amino acid sequence: CASSSREGTNYEQYF.

This chain links TRBV27 with TRBJ2-7; D perhaps matches TRBD2 (6 bases). Germline assignment: CDR1 MNHEY and CDR2 SMNVEV (reference sequence). This CDR3 is 15 amino acids long. V was trimmed by 6 bases and J by 0 bases, leaving 15 bases between them. CDR3 protein: CASRNSGSFSYEQYF. The CDR3 bases are TGTGCCAGCAGGAACAGCGGGTCGTTCTCCTACGAGCAGTACTTC.

The chain has TRBV11-3 and TRBJ2-7; 8 bases map to TRBD1. J lost 1 base, V lost 5 bases, and 4 bases had no gene match. The CDR3 is 14 amino acids. Germline V gene data show CDR1 as SGHNT and CDR2 as YENEEA. For the CDR3, the DNA is TGTGCCAGCAGCGCCAGACAGGGGTCCTACGAGCAGTACTTC. Its protein product is CASSARQGSYEQYF. Drawing the rest from reference TRBV11-3 and TRBJ2-7, the complete variable domain is EAGVVQSPRYKIIEKKQPVAFWCNPISGHNTLYWYLQNLGQGPELLIRYENEEAVDDSQLPKDRFSAERLKGVDSTLKIQPAELGDSAVYLCASSARQGSYEQYFGPGTRLTVT.

The chain carries TRBV11-2 and TRBJ2-3, with D maybe TRBD2 (5 bases). Between the trimmed V and J ends, which lost 2 bases and 2 bases, there was a span of 11 bases. This CDR3 comprises 15 residues. Germline CDR1 SGHAT, CDR2 FQNNGV. CDR3 protein: CASSLREAVTDTQYF. CDR3 DNA: TGTGCCAGCAGCTTAAGGGAAGCGGTCACAGATACGCAGTATTTT.

The chain recombines TRBV4-3 with TRBJ1-2; the D gene is possibly TRBD1 (5 bases). Deletions cut 3 bases from V and 7 bases from J, with 15 bases between. The CDR3 consists of 14 residues. Germline V gene lookup returns CDR1 LGHNA and CDR2 YSLEER. CDR3 loop: CASSHLGRMAGYTF. The CDR3 DNA reads as TGCGCCAGCAGCCACCTGGGGCGGATGGCTGGCTACACCTTC.

V usage is TRBV27 and J usage is TRBJ2-7; maybe TRBD2 (6 bases). The germline gives CDR1 MNHEY, CDR2 SMNVEV (reference sequence). V was shortened by 1 base and J by 7 bases, with 14 bases between the two germline ends. This CDR3 is built from 14 residues. CDR3 protein: CASSLYSGLGEQYF. CDR3 DNA: TGTGCCAGCAGTTTATACAGCGGGCTAGGGGAGCAGTACTTC.

The chain is built from TRBV7-9 and TRBJ1-1; 7 bases are a match to TRBD1. V lost 2 bases and J lost 3; bases outside the gene matches: 9. This CDR3 spans 16 amino acids. CDR1 and CDR2 (germline): SEHNR, FQNEAQ (reference sequence). CDR3 DNA: TGTGCCAGCAGCTTATACGAGAGGGGGCAGGACACTGAAGCTTTCTTT. Translating it yields CASSLYERGQDTEAFF.

The chain links TRBV2 to TRBJ1-6; TRBD1 agrees at 9 bases. Germline-derived CDR1 and CDR2 are SNHLY and FYNNEI. The length of the CDR3 is 14 residues. V dropped 7 bases and J dropped 11; count of bases not matched to a gene: 9. Here the CDR3 DNA reads TGTGCCAGCAAGCCGGGACAGGGTTTGACACCCCTCCACTTT. This codes for CASKPGQGLTPLHF.

The gene calls are TRBV29-1 and TRBJ2-3; D is uncertain. The CDR3 consists of 9 residues. V lost 7 bases and J 5 bases, leaving 4 bases between the germline ends. Germline V gene sequence: CDR1 SQVTM, CDR2 ANQGSEA. As DNA, the CDR3 is TGCAGCGCCGGAGATACGCAGTATTTT. This codes for CSAGDTQYF.

The chain has TRBV21-1 and TRBJ2-7; the tabulated D call, TRBD2, remains unverified against the DNA. TRBV21-1 constitutes a pseudogene. The CDR3 is 20 amino acids. The chain's CDR3 is CASSKRGGPILSPSSYEQYF. The CDR3 DNA reads as TGTGCCAGCAGCAAACGCGGGGGCCCTATTCTGTCCCCAAGCTCCTACGAGCAGTACTTC.

The V call is TRBV6-5, the J call TRBJ1-1, with D maybe TRBD1 (5 bases). This CDR3 region has 13 residues. V lost 2 bases to trimming and J lost 4 bases, with 8 bases between them. CDR1 MNHEY and CDR2 SVGAGI come from the germline V gene. The CDR3: CASSYPGLTEAFF. CDR3 sequence (DNA): TGTGCCAGCAGTTACCCGGGACTCACTGAAGCTTTCTTT.

This chain connects TRBV4-3 to TRBJ2-2, with 8 positions matching TRBD2. This CDR3 contains 18 residues. J gave up 6 bases and V 0 bases, and 12 bases lay outside the gene matches. CDR1 LGHNA and CDR2 YSLEER come from the germline V gene. CDR3 sequence reads: CASSQESDGGALSGELFF. CDR3 sequence (DNA): TGCGCCAGCAGCCAAGAGTCTGACGGGGGGGCCCTTTCCGGGGAGCTGTTTTTT.

This chain connects TRBV5-1 to TRBJ2-1; possible D gene TRBD2, 6 bases. Per germline, CDR1 SGHRS and CDR2 YFSETQ. V dropped 5 bases and J dropped 8 bases, with 14 bases sitting between them. The CDR3 runs to 13 residues. CDR3 amino acids: CASSSSGEDEQFF. As DNA, the CDR3 is TGCGCCAGCAGTTCTTCTGGGGAGGATGAGCAGTTCTTC.

The chain joins TRBV5-5 to TRBJ2-7; maybe TRBD1 (5 bases). This CDR3 is 14 amino acids long. V was trimmed by 0 bases and J by 1 base, leaving 8 bases between them. The germline V gene has CDR1 SGHKS and CDR2 YYEKEE (reference sequence). The CDR3 protein is CASSLDRSSYEQYF. CDR3 sequence (DNA): TGTGCCAGCAGCTTGGACAGGAGTTCCTACGAGCAGTACTTC.

V gene TRBV11-2 combines with J gene TRBJ1-2; TRBD1 might be the D (6 bases). The CDR3 has 15 amino acids. Germline CDR1 is SGHAT and CDR2 is FQNNGV. V was shortened by 4 bases and J by 0 bases, with 12 bases between the two germline ends. The DNA for the CDR3 is TGTGCCAGCAGCTCCCCCCAGGGGCCTAACTATGGCTACACCTTC. Translation gives CASSSPQGPNYGYTF.

The chain combines TRBV18 with TRBJ2-7; TRBD1 aligns across 7 bases. CDR3 length: 14 amino acids. The germline V gene encodes CDR1 KGHSH and CDR2 LQKENI. The J segment lost 2 bases and the V segment lost 3 bases, leaving 4 bases of the junction unmatched. CDR3 loop: CASSPGQTTYEQYF. The CDR3 DNA reads TGTGCCAGCTCACCGGGACAGACGACCTACGAGCAGTACTTC.

The chain employs TRBV4-3 and TRBJ2-2; D is unresolved. Trimming removed 4 bases from V and 1 base from J, with 7 bases in between. CDR1 and CDR2 from the germline V gene are LGHNA and YSLEER. This CDR3 region has 14 residues. DNA of the CDR3: TGCGCCAGCAGCCGTGCGAGGAACACCGGGGAGCTGTTTTTT. Translated: CASSRARNTGELFF.

A single count supports this clone. This rearrangement joins TRBV6-5 to TRBJ2-7; D perhaps matches TRBD2 (7 bases). The V end was cut by 4 bases, the J end by 2 bases, with 15 bases between. There are 15 residues in the CDR3. Looked up from germline, CDR1 is MNHEY and CDR2 is SVGAGI. DNA for the CDR3: TGTGCCAGCAGTTCGGCTACGGGGGGCACCTACGAGCAGTACTTC. Protein: CASSSATGGTYEQYF.

This clone was recorded a few times. This chain links TRBV6-1 with TRBJ1-1, with a possible D match to TRBD1 (6 bases). The CDR3 contains 12 residues. Between the trimmed V and J ends, which lost 4 bases and 8 bases, there was a span of 11 bases. Germline CDR1 is MNHNS and CDR2 is SASEGT. The CDR3 here is CASSVTGLEAFF. Here the CDR3 DNA reads TGTGCCAGCAGTGTGACAGGTCTAGAAGCTTTCTTT.

The chain couples TRBV10-3 to TRBJ2-7; no definite D call. Germline lookup yields CDR1 ENHRY and CDR2 SYGVKD. This CDR3 has 12 residues. V shed 8 bases and J shed 2 bases, with 10 bases lying between them. The CDR3 protein is CAIAPSAYEQYF. The CDR3 DNA is TGTGCCATCGCTCCTTCGGCCTACGAGCAGTACTTC.

The chain carries TRBV19 and TRBJ2-3; unclear D gene. The CDR3 consists of 15 residues. The V gene lost 3 bases and the J gene lost 0 bases, with 10 bases spanning the gap. From germline, CDR1 is LNHDA and CDR2 SQIVND (reference sequence). The CDR3 coding sequence is TGTGCCAGTAGTATTACCCAGGCGAGCACAGATACGCAGTATTTT. Its translation: CASSITQASTDTQYF. Full variable domain (remainder filled in from reference TRBV19 and TRBJ2-3): DGGITQSPKYLFRKEGQNVTLSCEQNLNHDAMYWYRQDPGQGLRLIYYSQIVNDFQKGDIAEGYSVSREKKESFPLTVTSAQKNPTAFYLCASSITQASTDTQYFGPGTRLTVL.

The chain combines TRBV11-2 with TRBJ2-7; D may be TRBD1 (6 bases). The CDR3 contains 15 residues. V lost 5 bases to trimming and J lost 0 bases, with 14 bases between them. The germline V gene encodes CDR1 SGHAT and CDR2 FQNNGV. The CDR3 is CASSPQTGVSYEQYF. In nucleotides, the CDR3 is TGTGCCAGCAGCCCCCAGACAGGAGTCTCCTACGAGCAGTACTTC.

The chain joins TRBV7-7 to TRBJ2-5; TRBD1 aligns across 9 bases. CDR1 and CDR2 from the germline V gene are SSHAT and FNYEAQ (reference sequence). The ends lost 5 bases at V and 2 bases at J; junction bases unmatched: 3. This CDR3 has 14 residues. CDR3 amino acids: CASSPDRGQETQYF. CDR3 DNA: TGTGCCAGCAGCCCGGACAGGGGTCAAGAGACCCAGTACTTC. Full variable domain (rest looked up from reference TRBV7-7 and TRBJ2-5): GAGVSQSPRYKVTKRGQDVTLRCDPISSHATLYWYQQALGQGPEFLTYFNYEAQPDKSGLPSDRFSAERPEGSISTLTIQRTEQRDSAMYRCASSPDRGQETQYFGPGTRLLVL.

The rearrangement links TRBV6-1 to TRBJ1-4; D uncertain. Germline CDR1 MNHNS, CDR2 SASEGT. Between the trimmed V and J ends, which lost 5 bases and 7 bases, there was a span of 14 bases. The CDR3 totals 14 residues. The CDR3 DNA sequence: TGTGCCAGCAGTTCACAGATATTAGGTGAAAAACTGTTTTTT. Translating it yields CASSSQILGEKLFF.

This chain links TRBV4-3 with TRBJ1-1, with 7 bases matching TRBD1. Looked up from germline, CDR1 is LGHNA and CDR2 is YSLEER. Trimming took 1 base from V and 7 from J; bases not matched to a gene: 12. The CDR3 has 16 amino acids. CDR3 in amino acids: CASSQVANTGDSEAFF. CDR3 coding DNA: TGCGCCAGCAGCCAAGTCGCGAATACCGGGGACAGTGAAGCTTTCTTT.

This chain joins TRBV9 and TRBJ1-3; no definite D call. V lost 3 bases, J lost 8 bases, and 15 bases lay in between. The CDR3 extends over 14 amino acids. Germline V lookup: CDR1 SGDLS, CDR2 YYNGEE. CDR3: CASSGTGREDTIYF. CDR3 in DNA: TGTGCCAGCAGCGGAACGGGTCGGGAGGACACCATATATTTT.

The gene calls are TRBV9 and TRBJ2-3, with D unresolved. Per the germline V gene, CDR1 is SGDLS and CDR2 is YYNGEE. There are 14 residues in the CDR3. The V end lost 2 bases, the J end lost 3 bases, and 10 bases lay between the germline ends. The CDR3 sequence is CASSVSSVTDTQYF. The CDR3 DNA is TGTGCCAGCAGCGTTAGCTCTGTGACAGATACGCAGTATTTT.

V is TRBV21-1 and J is TRBJ2-3; TRBD1 reflects the table's D call only, with no check against the DNA. TRBV21-1 is recorded as a pseudogene. CDR3 size: 16 residues. CDR3 nucleotides: TGTGCCAGCAGCAAAGCGCCAGGCAAGCTCACAGATACGCAGTATTTT. This translates into CASSKAPGKLTDTQYF.

The J gene is TRBJ2-7, the V gene TRBV19, with TRBD1 matching 8 bases. The CDR3 consists of 13 residues. The V gene end was trimmed by 5 bases and the J gene end by 3 bases; junction bases not matched to a gene: 3. CDR1 is LNHDA, CDR2 SQIVND, per germline (reference sequence). CDR3 bases: TGTGCCAGTAGTTCAGGGGGCAGCTACGAGCAGTACTTC. Protein product: CASSSGGSYEQYF.

The chain employs TRBV30 and TRBJ1-4, with D maybe TRBD1 (6 bases). Per the germline V gene, CDR1 is GTSNPN and CDR2 is SVGIG (reference sequence). The CDR3 consists of 12 residues. The V end was cut by 8 bases, the J end by 8 bases, with 15 bases between. The CDR3 loop is CAVGTIGEKLFF. The CDR3, as DNA: TGTGCCGTCGGGACAATAGGCGAAAAACTGTTTTTT.

The gene calls are TRBV30 and TRBJ2-3; weak D call: TRBD1 (7 bases). Germline V gene sequence: CDR1 GTSNPN, CDR2 SVGIG (reference sequence). V lost 1 base to trimming and J lost 5 bases, with 13 bases between them. The CDR3 runs to 14 residues. CDR3 bases: TGTGCCTGGAGTGCGGGGCAGGGGGGAGATACGCAGTATTTT. Encoded protein: CAWSAGQGGDTQYF.